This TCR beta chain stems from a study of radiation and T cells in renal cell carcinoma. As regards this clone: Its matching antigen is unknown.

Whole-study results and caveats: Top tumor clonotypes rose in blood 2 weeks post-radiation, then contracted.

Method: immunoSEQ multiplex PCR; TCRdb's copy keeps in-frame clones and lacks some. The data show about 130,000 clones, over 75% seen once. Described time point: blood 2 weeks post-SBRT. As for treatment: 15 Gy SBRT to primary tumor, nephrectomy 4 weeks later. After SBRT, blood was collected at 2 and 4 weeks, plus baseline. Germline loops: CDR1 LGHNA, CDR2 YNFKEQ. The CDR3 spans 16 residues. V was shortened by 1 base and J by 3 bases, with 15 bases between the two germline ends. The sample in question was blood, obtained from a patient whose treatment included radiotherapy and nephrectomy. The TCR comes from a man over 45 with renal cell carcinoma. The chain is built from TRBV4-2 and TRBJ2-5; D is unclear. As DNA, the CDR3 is TGTGCCAGCAGCCAAGCCCACGGTACAGATAAAGAGACCCAGTACTTC. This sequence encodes CASSQAHGTDKETQYF.